This T cell receptor (beta chain) was obtained from a study of cytomegalovirus exposure and HLA in healthy donors. Study-wide points: Most TCR sequences showed up rarely, but some public TCRs showed up in many donors.

A multiplex PCR was run with 60 Vbeta primers and 13 Jbeta primers. Sequencing used immunoSEQ multiplex PCR; TCRdb keeps in-frame clones, though not all of them. The top ten clones hold roughly a fifth of a sample with roughly 60,000 clones, approximately 70% of them seen once. By its share, this clone is medium-sized. Its antigen is not identified. The same CDR3 also results from other DNA sequences found in this sample. The sequencing sample was made of PBMCs. The receptor was derived from a woman aged 55-70 years in good health and CMV-seropositive.

CDR3 loop: CASSPRGGTNEKLFF. The CDR3 nucleotides are TGTGCCAGCTCACCGAGGGGAGGAACTAATGAAAAACTGTTTTTT. The chain recombines TRBV18 with TRBJ1-4, with D possibly TRBD1 on 5 matching bases. Trimming took off 3 bases at V and 1 base at J, with 9 bases between the two ends. Germline CDR1 and CDR2: KGHSH and LQKENI. This CDR3 contains 15 residues.